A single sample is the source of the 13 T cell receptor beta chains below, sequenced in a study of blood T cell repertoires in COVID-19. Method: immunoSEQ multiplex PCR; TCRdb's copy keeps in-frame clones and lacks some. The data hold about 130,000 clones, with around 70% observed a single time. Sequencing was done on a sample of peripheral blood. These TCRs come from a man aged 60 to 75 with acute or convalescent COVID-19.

CDR3: CAAEVSIGYGYTF. CDR3 nucleotide sequence: TGTGCCGCGGAGGTCTCAATCGGCTATGGCTACACCTTC. The chain couples TRBV19 to TRBJ1-2; D not certain. Trimming took off 11 bases at V and 4 bases at J, with 17 bases between the two ends. The CDR3 extends over 13 amino acids. The germline gives CDR1 LNHDA, CDR2 SQIVND (reference sequence).

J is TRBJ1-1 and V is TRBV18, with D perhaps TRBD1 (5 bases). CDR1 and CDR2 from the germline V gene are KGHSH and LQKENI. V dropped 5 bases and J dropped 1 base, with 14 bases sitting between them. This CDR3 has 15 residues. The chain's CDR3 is CASSSDIARNTEAFF. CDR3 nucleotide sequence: TGTGCCAGCTCATCGGACATTGCAAGGAACACTGAAGCTTTCTTT.

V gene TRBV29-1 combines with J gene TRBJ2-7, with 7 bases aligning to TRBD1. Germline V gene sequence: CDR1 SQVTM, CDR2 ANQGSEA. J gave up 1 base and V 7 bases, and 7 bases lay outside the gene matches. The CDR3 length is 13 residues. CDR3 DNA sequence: TGCAGCGCCCAGGGGGTCGGGTCCTACGAGCAGTACTTC. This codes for CSAQGVGSYEQYF.

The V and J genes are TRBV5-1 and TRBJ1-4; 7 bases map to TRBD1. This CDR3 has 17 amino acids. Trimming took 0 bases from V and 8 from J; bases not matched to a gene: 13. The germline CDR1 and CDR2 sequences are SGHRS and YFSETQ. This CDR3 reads CASSLGDRGFGREKLFF. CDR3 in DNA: TGCGCCAGCAGCTTGGGGGACAGAGGGTTCGGACGGGAAAAACTGTTTTTT.

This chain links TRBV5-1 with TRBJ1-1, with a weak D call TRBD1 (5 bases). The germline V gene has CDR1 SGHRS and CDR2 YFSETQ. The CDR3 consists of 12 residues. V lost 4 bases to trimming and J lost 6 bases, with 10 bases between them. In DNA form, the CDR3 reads TGCGCCAGCAGCACCCAGGGTTCTGAAGCTTTCTTT. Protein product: CASSTQGSEAFF.

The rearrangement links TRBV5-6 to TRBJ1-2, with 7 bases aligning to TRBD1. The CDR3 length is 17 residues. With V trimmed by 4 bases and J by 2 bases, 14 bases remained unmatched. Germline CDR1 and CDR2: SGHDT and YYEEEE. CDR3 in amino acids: CASSLSPQGVTNYGYTF. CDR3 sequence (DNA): TGTGCCAGCAGCCTTTCTCCCCAGGGGGTCACAAACTATGGCTACACCTTC.

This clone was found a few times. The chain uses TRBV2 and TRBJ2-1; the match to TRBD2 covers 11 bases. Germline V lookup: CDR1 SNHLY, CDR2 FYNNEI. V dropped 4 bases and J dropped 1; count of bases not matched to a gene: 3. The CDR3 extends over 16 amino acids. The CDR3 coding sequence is TGTGCCAGCAGTGTTAGCGGGAGGGCATCCTACAATGAGCAGTTCTTC. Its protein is CASSVSGRASYNEQFF. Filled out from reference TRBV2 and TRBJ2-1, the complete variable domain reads EPEVTQTPSHQVTQMGQEVILRCVPISNHLYFYWYRQILGQKVEFLVSFYNNEISEKSEIFDDQFSVERPDGSNFTLKIRSTKLEDSAMYFCASSVSGRASYNEQFFGPGTRLTVL.

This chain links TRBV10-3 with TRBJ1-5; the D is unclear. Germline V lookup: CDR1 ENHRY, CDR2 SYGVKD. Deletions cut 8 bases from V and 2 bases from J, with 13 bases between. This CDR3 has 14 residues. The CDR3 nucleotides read TGTGCCATCTCGGGAAACGGTGGCAATCAGCCCCAGCATTTT. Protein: CAISGNGGNQPQHF.

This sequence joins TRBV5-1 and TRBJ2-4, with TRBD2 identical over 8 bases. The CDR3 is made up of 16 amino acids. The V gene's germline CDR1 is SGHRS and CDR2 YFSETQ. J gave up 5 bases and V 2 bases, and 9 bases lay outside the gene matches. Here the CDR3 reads CASSFGAGAGENIQYF. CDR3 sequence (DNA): TGCGCCAGCAGCTTCGGAGCGGGGGCTGGGGAAAACATTCAGTACTTC.

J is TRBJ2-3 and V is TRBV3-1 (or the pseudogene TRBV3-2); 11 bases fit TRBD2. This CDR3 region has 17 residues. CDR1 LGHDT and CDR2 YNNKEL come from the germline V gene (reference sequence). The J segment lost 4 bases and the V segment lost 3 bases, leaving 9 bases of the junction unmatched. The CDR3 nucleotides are TGTGCCAGCAGCCAGGTCTGGCTAGCGGGAGGTGCAGATACGCAGTATTTT. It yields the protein CASSQVWLAGGADTQYF.

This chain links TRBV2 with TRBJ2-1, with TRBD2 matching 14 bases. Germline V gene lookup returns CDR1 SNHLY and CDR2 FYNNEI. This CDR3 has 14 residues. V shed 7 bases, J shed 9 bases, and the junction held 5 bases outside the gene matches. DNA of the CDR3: TGTGCCAGCAAGGGACTAGCGGGAGCTAGTGAGCAGTTCTTC. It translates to CASKGLAGASEQFF. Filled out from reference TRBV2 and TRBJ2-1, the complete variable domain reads EPEVTQTPSHQVTQMGQEVILRCVPISNHLYFYWYRQILGQKVEFLVSFYNNEISEKSEIFDDQFSVERPDGSNFTLKIRSTKLEDSAMYFCASKGLAGASEQFFGPGTRLTVL.

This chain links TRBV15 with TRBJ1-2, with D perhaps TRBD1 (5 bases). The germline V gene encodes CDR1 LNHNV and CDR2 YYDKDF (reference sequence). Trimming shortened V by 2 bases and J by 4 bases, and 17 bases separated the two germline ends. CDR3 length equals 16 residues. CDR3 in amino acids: CATSRQTAGFRYGYTF. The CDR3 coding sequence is TGTGCCACCAGCAGACAAACCGCAGGGTTCCGCTATGGCTACACCTTC.

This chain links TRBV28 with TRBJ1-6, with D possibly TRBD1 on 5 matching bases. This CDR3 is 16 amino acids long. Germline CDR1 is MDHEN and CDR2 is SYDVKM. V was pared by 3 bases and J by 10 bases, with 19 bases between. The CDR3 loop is CASSFPIIRAGSPLHF. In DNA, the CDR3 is TGTGCCAGCAGTTTCCCAATCATCAGGGCGGGGTCACCCCTCCACTTT.